Shown below are 23 T cell receptor beta chains from a single sample sequenced in a study of beta chain features in type 1 diabetes. The entirety of the isolated RNA underwent reverse transcription, so expressed TCRB transcripts were sequenced. Repertoires were generated with immunoSEQ multiplex PCR, while TCRdb's copy carries only in-frame clones and drops some. The repertoire holds about 320,000 clones, with around 15% as singletons. What was sequenced was central memory CD4+ T cells from blood. The origin of the receptors is a man aged 25-45 years in good health.

This clone was seen only a few times. The rearrangement joins TRBV28 to TRBJ1-1; D might be TRBD1 (5 bases). Trimming took 1 base from V and 2 from J, leaving 8 bases between them. CDR1 and CDR2 from the germline V gene are MDHEN and SYDVKM. The CDR3 extends over 14 amino acids. The CDR3 protein is CASSLFQGNTEAFF. The CDR3 DNA reads as TGTGCCAGCAGTTTATTTCAGGGAAACACTGAAGCTTTCTTT.

This clone was recorded a few times. The same CDR3 is also encoded by other DNA sequences in this sample. The rearrangement uses TRBV6-5 and TRBJ2-1; TRBD1 agrees at 10 bases. Germline V CDR1 and CDR2: MNHEY, SVGAGI. CDR3 size: 13 residues. Trimming at V came to 5 bases and at J to 6 bases, leaving 1 base not matched to a gene. CDR3 sequence: CASSRTGGNEQFF. In DNA form, the CDR3 reads TGTGCCAGCAGTAGGACAGGGGGCAATGAGCAGTTCTTC.

The chain links TRBV7-2 to TRBJ1-5; 7 bases are a match to TRBD1. The CDR3 has 16 residues. Trimming removed 1 base from V and 7 bases from J; junction bases left unmatched: 10. The germline CDR1 and CDR2 sequences are SGHTA and FQGNSA. This CDR3 reads CASSLVVGQGGQPQHF. The CDR3 DNA sequence: TGTGCCAGCAGCTTAGTAGTGGGGCAGGGGGGGCAGCCCCAGCATTTT.

This clone was observed a few times. The chain uses TRBV6-6 and TRBJ1-2; D gene uncertain. Per the germline V gene, CDR1 is MNHNY and CDR2 is SVGAGI (reference sequence). The V end was cut by 3 bases, the J end by 0 bases, with 14 bases between. CDR3 length equals 16 residues. CDR3 sequence: CASSYDPGITNYGYTF. The CDR3 DNA is TGTGCCAGCAGTTATGATCCCGGGATCACTAACTATGGCTACACCTTC.

This clone came up a few times. A read error may produce the germline difference seen at one junction end. The chain employs TRBV4-1 and TRBJ1-1; weak D call: TRBD1 (6 bases). The CDR3 loop spans 15 amino acids. Germline V CDR1 and CDR2: MGHRA, YSYEKL. As DNA, the CDR3 is TGTGCCAGCAGCCAACCAAACAGGGATGGGACTGAAGCTTTCTTT. As protein: CASSQPNRDGTEAFF.

This chain links TRBV7-2 with TRBJ1-1; TRBD1 matches 9 bases. This CDR3 is 19 amino acids long. With 3 bases clipped from V and 0 bases from J, the junction kept 14 bases outside the gene matches. Germline V lookup: CDR1 SGHTA, CDR2 FQGNSA. The CDR3 region has the DNA TGTGCCAGCAGCTTGGACGGCACAGGGGGCAGGCCGATGAACACTGAAGCTTTCTTT. Its translation is CASSLDGTGGRPMNTEAFF.

The J gene is TRBJ2-1, the V gene TRBV11-2; 7 nucleotides agree with TRBD2. Germline V gene lookup returns CDR1 SGHAT and CDR2 FQNNGV. V shed 5 bases, J shed 9 bases, and the junction held 10 bases outside the gene matches. This CDR3 is built from 14 residues. The CDR3 sequence: CASSSRDYSTEQFF. The DNA of the CDR3 is TGTGCCAGCAGCAGCAGGGACTACAGTACTGAGCAGTTCTTC.

The V and J genes are TRBV18 and TRBJ2-3; weak D call: TRBD1 (6 bases). Germline V CDR1 and CDR2: KGHSH, LQKENI. CDR3 length: 12 amino acids. V was shortened by 3 bases and J by 6 bases, with 7 bases between the two germline ends. The CDR3 DNA reads TGTGCCAGCTCACCGGACAGTGATACGCAGTATTTT. Translated, it gives CASSPDSDTQYF.

This clone appeared a few times. This sequence joins TRBV9 and TRBJ2-3; 7 nucleotides line up with TRBD2. Germline V gives CDR1 SGDLS, CDR2 YYNGEE. The CDR3 is 17 residues long. The V and J ends lost 0 bases and 2 bases, in that order; junction bases with no gene match: 9. CDR3 sequence: CASSVDPPGLVTDTQYF. The DNA for the CDR3 is TGTGCCAGCAGCGTAGACCCCCCCGGACTAGTCACAGATACGCAGTATTTT.

The chain recombines TRBV7-2 with TRBJ1-1, with D hard to call. CDR1 is SGHTA and CDR2 is FQGNSA in the germline V gene. CDR3 length: 13 amino acids. Trimming shortened V by 2 bases and J by 1 base, and 5 bases separated the two germline ends. CDR3 amino acids: CASSLYTNTEAFF. DNA of the CDR3: TGTGCCAGCAGCTTATACACGAACACTGAAGCTTTCTTT.

In this sample, this clone turned up a few times. V is TRBV19 and J is TRBJ1-6, with D possibly TRBD1 on 6 matching bases. The CDR3 length is 15 residues. V was pared by 8 bases and J by 7 bases, with 18 bases between. Germline CDR1 is LNHDA and CDR2 is SQIVND (reference sequence). The CDR3 here is CASRYQQGKNSPLHF. The CDR3 DNA sequence: TGTGCCAGTCGCTACCAACAGGGTAAAAATTCACCCCTCCACTTT.

This clone was found many times. The J gene is TRBJ1-2, the V gene TRBV4-3; unclear D gene. V lost 5 bases, J lost 4 bases, and 26 bases lay in between. The germline CDR1 and CDR2 sequences are LGHNA and YSLEER. The CDR3 sequence is 18 residues long. CDR3 nucleotides: TGCGCCAGCAGCTTACACGTGCCGGGCAAGGCGATTACCTATGGCTACACCTTC. This translates into CASSLHVPGKAITYGYTF.

This chain connects TRBV7-2 to TRBJ1-3; possibly TRBD1 for D (5 bases). From germline, CDR1 is SGHTA and CDR2 FQGNSA. The CDR3 is made up of 13 amino acids. V dropped 7 bases and J dropped 4 bases, with 11 bases sitting between them. CDR3 in amino acids: CASTMRTGNTIYF. CDR3 DNA sequence: TGTGCCAGCACCATGCGGACAGGAAACACCATATATTTT.

This rearrangement joins TRBV12-5 to TRBJ2-1, with TRBD2 matching over 12 bases. CDR3 length: 16 amino acids. The trim removed 4 bases at V and 6 bases at J, leaving 7 bases unmatched. CDR1 LGHNT and CDR2 FRNRAP come from the germline V gene. DNA for the CDR3: TGTGCTAGTGGTTCGGGGACTAGCGGGCTTGCCAATGAGCAGTTCTTC. Residues: CASGSGTSGLANEQFF.

This clone was counted a few times. The rearrangement links TRBV7-2 to TRBJ2-3; D unclear. Germline CDR1 and CDR2: SGHTA and FQGNSA. The CDR3 covers 14 residues. V was trimmed by 0 bases and J by 5 bases, leaving 9 bases between them. The CDR3 sequence: CASSLARRRDTQYF. The DNA for the CDR3 is TGTGCCAGCAGCTTAGCGAGGCGGCGAGATACGCAGTATTTT.

The rearrangement links TRBV7-7 to TRBJ2-3; 9 positions match TRBD1. This CDR3 is built from 16 residues. The V gene end was trimmed by 4 bases and the J gene end by 4 bases; junction bases not matched to a gene: 9. Germline V gives CDR1 SSHAT, CDR2 FNYEAQ (reference sequence). CDR3 loop: CASSWTPGQGPDTQYF. The CDR3 DNA sequence: TGTGCCAGCAGCTGGACGCCGGGACAGGGACCAGATACGCAGTATTTT. The whole variable domain, remainder taken from reference TRBV7-7 and TRBJ2-3, is GAGVSQSPRYKVTKRGQDVTLRCDPISSHATLYWYQQALGQGPEFLTYFNYEAQPDKSGLPSDRFSAERPEGSISTLTIQRTEQRDSAMYRCASSWTPGQGPDTQYFGPGTRLTVL.

The gene calls are TRBV7-2 and TRBJ1-3; D perhaps matches TRBD1 (6 bases). Deletions cut 2 bases from V and 0 bases from J, with 8 bases between. Germline V lookup: CDR1 SGHTA, CDR2 FQGNSA. This CDR3 is built from 15 residues. CDR3 DNA: TGTGCCAGCAGCTTAATCAGGGGCTCTGGAAACACCATATATTTT. It is translated as CASSLIRGSGNTIYF.

In this sample, this clone turned up many times. V gene TRBV18 combines with J gene TRBJ2-1; a possible D gene is TRBD2 (5 bases). The CDR3 contains 15 residues. Germline CDR1 reads KGHSH; CDR2 reads LQKENI. V was shortened by 4 bases and J by 3 bases, with 13 bases between the two germline ends. CDR3 sequence (DNA): TGTGCCAGCTCACGGACTCAGCTCGGCTACAATGAGCAGTTCTTC. Residues: CASSRTQLGYNEQFF.

The chain joins TRBV9 to TRBJ1-1; D uncertain. V was cut by 0 bases and J by 1 base, with 7 bases left in between. Looked up from germline, CDR1 is SGDLS and CDR2 is YYNGEE. The CDR3 is 14 amino acids. CDR3 loop: CASSVGNRNTEAFF. DNA of the CDR3: TGTGCCAGCAGCGTAGGTAACAGGAACACTGAAGCTTTCTTT.

In this sample, this clone turned up a few times. The J gene is TRBJ2-5, the V gene TRBV9; D may be TRBD2 (6 bases). The CDR3 consists of 16 residues. Between the trimmed V and J ends, which lost 1 base and 9 bases, there was a span of 22 bases. Germline V CDR1 and CDR2: SGDLS, YYNGEE. The CDR3 sequence: CASSVRTGLPPLAQYF. The CDR3 bases are TGTGCCAGCAGCGTACGAACGGGACTGCCACCTTTGGCCCAGTACTTC.

In this sample, this clone turned up a few times. This rearrangement joins TRBV7-2 to TRBJ2-5; D is perhaps TRBD2 (5 bases). Germline CDR1 is SGHTA and CDR2 is FQGNSA. The length of the CDR3 is 15 residues. V lost 2 bases to trimming and J lost 5 bases, with 15 bases between them. As DNA, the CDR3 is TGTGCCAGCAGCTTACAGTTTCGGGAAGGGGAGACCCAGTACTTC. The encoded protein is CASSLQFREGETQYF. Full variable domain (missing parts from reference TRBV7-2 and TRBJ2-5): GAGVSQSPSNKVTEKGKDVELRCDPISGHTALYWYRQSLGQGLEFLIYFQGNSAPDKSGLPSDRFSAERTGGSVSTLTIQRTQQEDSAVYLCASSLQFREGETQYFGPGTRLLVL.

The rearrangement uses TRBV4-3 and TRBJ2-1; 12 bases map to TRBD2. From germline, CDR1 is LGHNA and CDR2 YSLEER. V shed 4 bases, J shed 2 bases, and the junction held 0 bases outside the gene matches. The CDR3 is made up of 15 amino acids. This CDR3 reads CASSRLAGAYNEQFF. DNA for the CDR3: TGCGCCAGCAGCCGACTAGCGGGGGCCTACAATGAGCAGTTCTTC.

The chain's CDR3 is CASSDQGARSEQYF. For the CDR3, the DNA is TGTGCCAGCAGTGACCAGGGGGCGCGGAGCGAGCAGTACTTC. The chain uses TRBV25-1 and TRBJ2-7; TRBD1 matches at 8 bases. Trimming took 3 bases from V and 6 from J; bases not matched to a gene: 7. The CDR3 spans 14 residues. Germline V CDR1 and CDR2: MGHDK, SYGVNS.